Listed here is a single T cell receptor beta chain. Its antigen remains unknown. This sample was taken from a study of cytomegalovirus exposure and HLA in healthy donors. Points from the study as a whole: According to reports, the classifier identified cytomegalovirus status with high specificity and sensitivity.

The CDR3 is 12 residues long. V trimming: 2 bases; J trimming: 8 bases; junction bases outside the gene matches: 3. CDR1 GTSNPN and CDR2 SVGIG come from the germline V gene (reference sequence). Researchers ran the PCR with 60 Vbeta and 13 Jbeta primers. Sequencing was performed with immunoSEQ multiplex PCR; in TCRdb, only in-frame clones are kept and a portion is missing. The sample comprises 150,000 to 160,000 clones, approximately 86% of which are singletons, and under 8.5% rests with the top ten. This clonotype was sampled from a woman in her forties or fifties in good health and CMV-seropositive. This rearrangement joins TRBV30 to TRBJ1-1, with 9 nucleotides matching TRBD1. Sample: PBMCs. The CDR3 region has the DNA TGTGCCTGGAGTCGAGGACAGGGGGAAGCTTTCTTT. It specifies CAWSRGQGEAFF.